The 2 T cell receptor beta chains below come from one sample, sequenced in a study of blood T cells in healthy people across ages. Then a second PCR, running about 7 to 11 cycles, was carried out with a sample-barcoded 5' primer and a J-beta primer mix. TCRdb fed the 5' RACE reads into MiXCR, producing one record per CDR3 protein. The repertoire holds more than 1,000,000 distinct CDR3 sequences, around 27% seen once, with about 0.72% in the top ten. This sample was also put to use in a study of T cells of mothers and their children.

The specimen was blood. These receptors originate from a girl aged 2-9 years in good health.

The chain uses TRBV12-3 or TRBV12-4 and TRBJ2-1; 12 bases are a match to TRBD2. The tail of the sequence fits TRBJ2-5 better, so the J call may be wrong. The CDR3 totals 17 residues. The DNA of the CDR3 is TGTGCCAGCAGTTTATGGACTAGCGGGGAGTGGGGGGAGACCCAGTACTTC. Protein sequence: CASSLWTSGEWGETQYF.

This clonotype was observed a few times. V usage is TRBV7-8 and J usage is TRBJ2-1; 9 bases are a match to TRBD2. The CDR3 spans 14 residues. CDR1 is SGHVS and CDR2 is FQNEAQ in the germline V gene. V trimming: 5 bases; J trimming: 7 bases; junction bases outside the gene matches: 6. The CDR3 reads CASSLGTSRNEQFF. As DNA, the CDR3 is TGTGCCAGCAGCCTCGGGACTAGCAGGAATGAGCAGTTCTTC.